Listed below are T cell receptor beta chains from one sample, sequenced in a study of shared clonotypes between healthy human individuals. Assay: immunoSEQ multiplex PCR; the TCRdb copy retains only in-frame clones and omits some. The top ten hold 1.5% to 2% of the sample, which has about 2.2 million clones, about 92% seen once. Sequenced sample: naive CD8+ T cells from PBMCs. The receptors come from a man between 18 and 35 years old in good health. Some clones in this sample may be carry-over from other donors' samples. CDR3s include the opening cysteine and the closing phenylalanine or tryptophan. D genes are given only for firm matches. A clone size is listed for some rows: how often the clone was seen (once, few, many), or a class if it is expanded.

>TRBJ1-2|-|13|-|TRBV28
CASSLRENYGYTF
TGTGCCAGCAGTTTAAGGGAGAACTATGGCTACACCTTC
>TRBJ1-1|once|13|-|TRBV10-3
CAITRAVNTEAFF
TGTGCCATCACCAGGGCCGTGAACACTGAAGCTTTCTTT
>TRBJ2-7|-|15|-|TRBV27
CASSSPRTVFYEQYF
TGTGCCAGCAGTTCACCCCGGACGGTGTTTTACGAGCAGTACTTC
>TRBJ2-7|-|12|-|TRBV21-1
CASNQGQYEQYF
TGTGCCAGCAACCAAGGCCAATACGAGCAGTACTTC
>TRBJ1-1|-|12|-|TRBV2
CASTRAGTEAFF
TGTGCCAGCACCCGGGCTGGCACTGAAGCTTTCTTT
>TRBJ2-7|-|18|TRBD2|TRBV7-6
CASSITRGGTSGTYEQYF
TGTGCCAGCAGCATAACGCGCGGGGGGACTAGCGGTACCTACGAGCAGTACTTC
>TRBJ2-6|-|16|TRBD1|TRBV7-9
CASSQGERAGANVLTF
TGTGCCAGCAGTCAGGGGGAGAGGGCTGGGGCCAACGTCCTGACTTTC
>TRBJ2-7|-|10|-|TRBV28
CASSSGEQYF
TGTGCCAGCAGTTCCGGCGAGCAGTACTTC
>TRBJ1-2|-|17|-|TRBV12-5
CASGLVSGGPSNYGYTF
TGTGCTAGTGGTTTGGTATCTGGGGGACCCAGTAACTATGGCTACACCTTC
>TRBJ1-5|once|14|-|TRBV19
CASRPPGPNQPQHF
TGTGCCAGTAGGCCACCGGGACCAAATCAGCCCCAGCATTTT
>TRBJ2-2|-|16|TRBD1|TRBV7-2
CASSSDRALGSGELFF
TGTGCCAGCAGCTCCGACAGGGCCCTTGGGTCCGGGGAGCTGTTTTTT
>TRBJ1-3|-|16|TRBD1|TRBV4-3
CASSQGTGRIGNTIYF
TGCGCCAGCAGCCAAGGGACAGGGCGAATCGGAAACACCATATATTTT
>TRBJ2-3|-|17|-|TRBV7-9
CASSGLNRGWGTDTQYF
TGTGCCAGCAGCGGACTAAACAGGGGCTGGGGCACAGATACGCAGTATTTT
>TRBJ1-1|-|13|-|TRBV6-5
CASSYSESIEAFF
TGTGCCAGCAGTTACTCGGAGAGCATCGAAGCTTTCTTT
>TRBJ2-1|-|15|TRBD2|TRBV25-1
CASSHLGDYGHEQFF
TGTGCCAGCAGTCATCTCGGGGACTACGGACATGAGCAGTTCTTC
>TRBJ2-7|-|15|TRBD2|TRBV7-2
CASSSGLAGPPEQYF
TGTGCCAGCAGCTCGGGACTAGCGGGCCCACCCGAGCAGTACTTC
>TRBJ2-3|-|16|TRBD2|TRBV7-9
CASSAVPGLAEDTQYF
TGTGCCAGCAGCGCGGTTCCAGGACTAGCTGAAGATACGCAGTATTTT
>TRBJ1-1|-|14|-|TRBV7-9
CASSLGSGGTEAFF
TGTGCCAGCAGCTTAGGATCTGGGGGGACTGAAGCTTTCTTT
>TRBJ1-6|-|16|-|TRBV9
CASTDEQAMINSPLHF
TGTGCCAGCACCGATGAACAGGCTATGATAAATTCACCCCTCCACTTT
>TRBJ2-1|-|14|-|TRBV7-6
CASSFEDSYNEQFF
TGTGCCAGCAGCTTCGAAGACTCCTACAATGAGCAGTTCTTC
>TRBJ2-2|-|22|-|TRBV9
CASSHSSAWASSRQLNTGELFF
TGTGCCAGCAGCCATTCCTCGGCGTGGGCTAGCTCTCGTCAATTGAACACCGGGGAGCTGTTTTTT
>TRBJ2-7|-|13|TRBD1|TRBV28
CASSGTGWGEQYF
TGTGCCAGCAGCGGGACAGGGTGGGGCGAGCAGTACTTC
>TRBJ2-7|-|12|-|TRBV11-1
CASRGRMWEQYF
TGTGCCAGCAGAGGACGGATGTGGGAGCAGTACTTC
>TRBJ1-5|-|18|TRBD1|TRBV10-1
CASMAGQGAGESNQPQHF
TGCGCCAGCATGGCGGGACAGGGGGCAGGGGAGAGCAATCAGCCCCAGCATTTT
>TRBJ2-1|-|12|-|TRBV9
CASSRINNEQFF
TGTGCCAGCAGCCGGATAAACAATGAGCAGTTCTTC
>TRBJ1-1|few|13|TRBD1|TRBV19
CASSQGVYTEAFF
TGTGCCAGTAGCCAGGGGGTCTACACTGAAGCTTTCTTT
>TRBJ2-2|-|15|TRBD2|TRBV27
CASSSRTRQSGELFF
TGTGCCAGCAGTTCAAGGACTAGACAGTCCGGGGAGCTGTTTTTT
>TRBJ1-2|-|15|-|TRBV29-1
CSVEATATANYGYTF
TGCAGCGTTGAGGCTACAGCTACGGCTAACTATGGCTACACCTTC
>TRBJ2-1|-|13|-|TRBV19
CASSIDYTLEQFF
TGTGCCAGTAGTATAGACTATACCCTTGAGCAGTTCTTC
>TRBJ2-5|-|13|-|TRBV28
CASSLSHQETQYF
TGTGCCAGCAGTTTATCCCATCAAGAGACCCAGTACTTC
>TRBJ2-5|once|15|-|TRBV7-9
CASNLGQGPQETQYF
TGTGCCAGCAACCTGGGGCAGGGTCCCCAAGAGACCCAGTACTTC
>TRBJ1-1|-|11|-|TRBV10-3
CAIRRGTEAFF
TGTGCCATCAGGAGGGGGACTGAAGCTTTCTTT
>TRBJ1-2|-|17|-|TRBV30
CAWSVEYWGPLNYGYTF
TGTGCCTGGAGTGTTGAGTATTGGGGCCCGCTCAACTATGGCTACACCTTC
>TRBJ2-7|-|16|-|TRBV29-1
CSVEDRQTIPPHEQYF
TGCAGCGTTGAAGATCGCCAGACCATACCCCCCCACGAGCAGTACTTC
>TRBJ1-2|few|15|-|TRBV4-1
CASSQAPGLGYGYTF
TGCGCCAGCAGCCAAGCTCCAGGGTTGGGGTATGGCTACACCTTC
>TRBJ1-1|-|15|-|TRBV5-4
CASSSSGTGNTEAFF
TGTGCCAGCAGCTCCTCAGGGACCGGGAACACTGAAGCTTTCTTT
>TRBJ2-7|-|15|TRBD2|TRBV4-3
CASARGTSGIGEQYF
TGCGCCAGCGCCCGGGGGACTAGCGGGATTGGGGAGCAGTACTTC
>TRBJ1-2|once|16|-|TRBV2
CASSVDGEDSVGGYTF
TGTGCCAGCAGTGTAGACGGAGAAGATTCGGTGGGCGGCTACACCTTC
>TRBJ1-4|-|12|-|TRBV5-6
CASSSEGEKLFF
TGTGCCAGCAGCTCGGAAGGTGAAAAACTGTTTTTT
>TRBJ1-1|-|14|-|TRBV28
CASSSGQKNTEAFF
TGTGCCAGCAGTTCCGGACAGAAGAACACTGAAGCTTTCTTT
>TRBJ1-2|-|15|TRBD1|TRBV29-1
CSVEARTGVWNGYTF
TGCAGCGTTGAAGCCCGAACAGGGGTATGGAATGGCTACACCTTC
>TRBJ2-5|-|15|TRBD1|TRBV9
CASSPRRGYQETQYF
TGTGCCAGCAGCCCCCGCAGGGGGTACCAAGAGACCCAGTACTTC
>TRBJ2-7|-|14|-|TRBV7-8
CASSLVGPSYEQYF
TGTGCCAGCAGCTTGGTGGGACCGAGCTACGAGCAGTACTTC
>TRBJ1-1|-|15|-|TRBV28
CASSLSYSLNTEAFF
TGTGCCAGCAGTTTGTCCTACAGCCTGAACACTGAAGCTTTCTTT
>TRBJ2-5|-|14|TRBD1|TRBV28
CASSFTGAGETQYF
TGTGCCAGCAGTTTTACAGGGGCGGGAGAGACCCAGTACTTC
>TRBJ2-3|once|15|-|TRBV5-8
CASSLGVGNIDTQYF
TGTGCCAGCAGCTTGGGGGTCGGGAATATAGATACGCAGTATTTT
>TRBJ2-7|-|11|-|TRBV27
CASIRGAEQYF
TGTGCCAGCATCCGCGGTGCCGAGCAGTACTTC
>TRBJ1-1|-|12|-|TRBV4-3
CASSQGGGRSFF
TGCGCCAGCAGCCAGGGGGGGGGTAGGTCTTTCTTT
>TRBJ2-7|-|17|TRBD1|TRBV7-9
CASEGSSGQGTSYEQYF
TGTGCCAGCGAGGGGTCTTCGGGACAGGGGACTTCCTACGAGCAGTACTTC
>TRBJ2-7|-|15|-|TRBV6-5
CASTQDRTASYEQYF
TGTGCCAGCACCCAAGACAGGACCGCCTCCTACGAGCAGTACTTC
>TRBJ2-5|-|16|-|TRBV10-1
CASSESFGAHQETQYF
TGCGCCAGCAGTGAGTCGTTCGGCGCCCACCAAGAGACCCAGTACTTC
>TRBJ2-3|-|18|TRBD2|TRBV13
CASSRGRTSGVSTDTQYF
TGTGCCAGCAGCCGGGGAAGGACTAGCGGGGTGAGCACAGATACGCAGTATTTT
>TRBJ2-7|once|18|TRBD2|TRBV27
CASTPTRLAGDLSYEQYF
TGTGCCAGCACTCCAACCCGACTAGCGGGAGATTTATCCTACGAGCAGTACTTC